This entry lists 15 T cell receptor beta chains sequenced from one sample in a study of blood T cell repertoires in COVID-19. TCRdb keeps only in-frame clones here, not all; method: immunoSEQ multiplex PCR. The profile covers hundreds of thousands of clones, with roughly 85% appearing a single time and roughly 3.6% taken by the ten largest. Sequencing used peripheral blood. These receptor sequences come from a woman aged 18 to 35 with acute or convalescent COVID-19.

The chain employs TRBV20-1 and TRBJ2-7; TRBD2 aligns across 7 bases. J was trimmed by 4 bases and V by 3 bases; bases with no gene match: 9. Germline V gene lookup returns CDR1 DFQATT and CDR2 SNEGSKA (reference sequence). This CDR3 spans 14 amino acids. CDR3 amino acids: CSASIGGRAYEQYF. The CDR3, as DNA: TGCAGTGCTAGTATCGGCGGGAGAGCGTACGAGCAGTACTTC.

V and J are TRBV9 and TRBJ2-1; no definite D call. Germline CDR1 and CDR2: SGDLS and YYNGEE. The CDR3 totals 12 residues. The V end lost 3 bases, the J end lost 10 bases, and 11 bases lay between the germline ends. The CDR3 nucleotides read TGTGCCAGCAGCGGACATCAAAGGGAGCAGTTCTTC. Translation: CASSGHQREQFF.

The chain has TRBV3-1 (or the pseudogene TRBV3-2) and TRBJ2-5, with D perhaps TRBD2 (5 bases). The V gene lost 1 base and the J gene lost 4 bases, with 10 bases spanning the gap. Germline lookup yields CDR1 LGHDT and CDR2 YNNKEL (reference sequence). This CDR3 is 14 amino acids long. The CDR3 reads CASSQADLPETQYF. The CDR3 DNA reads as TGTGCCAGCAGCCAAGCGGACTTGCCAGAGACCCAGTACTTC.

The V call is TRBV5-5, the J call TRBJ1-5, with D possibly being TRBD1 (5 bases). V shed 0 bases and J shed 6 bases, with 10 bases lying between them. From germline, CDR1 is SGHKS and CDR2 YYEKEE (reference sequence). CDR3 length: 14 amino acids. DNA for the CDR3: TGTGCCAGCAGCTTGGCTCGGGGGTTTCAGCCCCAGCATTTT. It translates to CASSLARGFQPQHF.

V usage is TRBV7-6 and J usage is TRBJ1-1; D possibly corresponds to TRBD1 (5 bases). Looked up from germline, CDR1 is SGHVS and CDR2 is FNYEAQ. This CDR3 spans 13 amino acids. Trimming cost V 5 bases and J 5 bases, with 12 bases left between them. The CDR3 DNA reads as TGTGCCAGCAGCGTAAAAGACAGAACTGAAGCTTTCTTT. It translates to CASSVKDRTEAFF. Full variable domain (missing parts from reference TRBV7-6 and TRBJ1-1): GAGVSQSPRYKVTKRGQDVALRCDPISGHVSLYWYRQALGQGPEFLTYFNYEAQQDKSGLPNDRFSAERPEGSISTLTIQRTEQRDSAMYRCASSVKDRTEAFFGQGTRLTVV.

This chain joins TRBV7-9 and TRBJ2-7, with D unresolved. The ends were cut back, 3 bases at V and 6 bases at J, with 9 bases in the middle. The CDR3 has 12 residues. Germline V gives CDR1 SEHNR, CDR2 FQNEAQ (reference sequence). CDR3 DNA sequence: TGTGCCAGCAGCTTGGAGTCTCTCGAGCAGTACTTC. Protein sequence: CASSLESLEQYF.

The count of this clone is one. V usage is TRBV29-1 and J usage is TRBJ2-7; 8 bases line up with TRBD2. From germline, CDR1 is SQVTM and CDR2 ANQGSEA. This CDR3 is built from 15 residues. The ends lost 1 base at V and 0 bases at J; junction bases unmatched: 5. CDR3 protein: CSVEGSSGSSYEQYF. CDR3 DNA: TGCAGCGTTGAAGGGTCCAGCGGGAGCTCCTACGAGCAGTACTTC.

This clone was seen once. V is TRBV3-1 (or the pseudogene TRBV3-2) and J is TRBJ1-5; the D is unclear. CDR3 size: 15 residues. V lost 0 bases, J lost 4 bases, and 10 bases lay in between. Germline loops: CDR1 LGHDT, CDR2 YNNKEL (reference sequence). CDR3 amino acids: CASSQDKGGNQPQHF. The CDR3 DNA sequence: TGTGCCAGCAGCCAAGATAAAGGAGGGAATCAGCCCCAGCATTTT.

The chain combines TRBV4-1 with TRBJ2-7, with a weak D call TRBD1 (5 bases). V shed 1 base and J shed 7 bases, with 8 bases lying between them. The germline V gene encodes CDR1 MGHRA and CDR2 YSYEKL. The CDR3 contains 12 residues. CDR3 residues: CASSQAYREQYF. The DNA of the CDR3 is TGCGCCAGCAGCCAAGCTTACAGGGAGCAGTACTTC.

The V call is TRBV4-2, the J call TRBJ2-3; 7 bases align to TRBD2. Looked up from germline, CDR1 is LGHNA and CDR2 is YNFKEQ. V lost 0 bases, J lost 2 bases, and 26 bases stayed unmatched. This CDR3 is built from 23 residues. This CDR3 reads CASSQEASSAAVQTSRNTDTQYF. The CDR3 DNA is TGTGCCAGCAGCCAAGAAGCTAGTTCGGCTGCAGTACAGACTAGCAGAAACACAGATACGCAGTATTTT.

J is TRBJ2-1 and V is TRBV25-1; D not resolved. CDR3 length: 14 amino acids. The germline V gene has CDR1 MGHDK and CDR2 SYGVNS. The V end was cut by 2 bases, the J end by 2 bases, with 7 bases between. The CDR3 nucleotides read TGTGCCAGCAGTGAAATTCTAGCCTACAATGAGCAGTTCTTC. Its protein product is CASSEILAYNEQFF.

The rearrangement uses TRBV27 and TRBJ2-1; D not certain. CDR1 is MNHEY, CDR2 SMNVEV, per germline (reference sequence). The CDR3 is made up of 12 amino acids. Trimming took off 6 bases at V and 6 bases at J, with 9 bases between the two ends. CDR3 protein: CASSPIANEQFF. CDR3 DNA sequence: TGTGCCAGCAGCCCTATAGCCAATGAGCAGTTCTTC.

The chain is built from TRBV5-1 and TRBJ2-7; 9 bases align to TRBD1. V trimming: 3 bases; J trimming: 5 bases; junction bases outside the gene matches: 9. Germline V gene sequence: CDR1 SGHRS, CDR2 YFSETQ. The CDR3 contains 15 residues. The CDR3 sequence is CASSSRWTGENEQYF. The CDR3 nucleotides read TGCGCCAGCAGCTCGCGATGGACAGGGGAGAACGAGCAGTACTTC.

The gene calls are TRBV5-6 and TRBJ1-6; possibly TRBD1 for D (5 bases). Germline V gene data show CDR1 as SGHDT and CDR2 as YYEEEE. The length of the CDR3 is 12 residues. V was cut by 7 bases and J by 9 bases, with 11 bases left in between. CDR3 region: CASAGVGSPLHF. The CDR3 DNA sequence: TGTGCCAGCGCGGGGGTGGGTTCACCCCTCCACTTT.

The chain combines TRBV6-1 with TRBJ2-7; 13 nucleotides match TRBD2. Germline CDR1 MNHNS, CDR2 SASEGT. V shed 3 bases, J shed 2 bases, and the junction held 1 base outside the gene matches. The CDR3 runs 15 residues. As DNA, the CDR3 is TGTGCCAGCAGTGACGGACTAGCGGGGGCCTACGAGCAGTACTTC. Protein product: CASSDGLAGAYEQYF.